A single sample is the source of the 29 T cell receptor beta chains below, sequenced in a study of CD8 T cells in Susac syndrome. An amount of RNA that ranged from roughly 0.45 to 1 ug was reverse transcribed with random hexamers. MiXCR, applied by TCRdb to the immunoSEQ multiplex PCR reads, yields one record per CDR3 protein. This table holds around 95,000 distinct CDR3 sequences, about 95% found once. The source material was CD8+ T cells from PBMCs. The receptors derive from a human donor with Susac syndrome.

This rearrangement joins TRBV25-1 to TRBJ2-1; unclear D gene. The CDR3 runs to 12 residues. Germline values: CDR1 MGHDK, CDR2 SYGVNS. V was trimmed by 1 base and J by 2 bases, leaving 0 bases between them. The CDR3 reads CASSESYNEQFF. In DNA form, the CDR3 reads TGTGCCAGCAGTGAATCCTACAATGAGCAGTTCTTC.

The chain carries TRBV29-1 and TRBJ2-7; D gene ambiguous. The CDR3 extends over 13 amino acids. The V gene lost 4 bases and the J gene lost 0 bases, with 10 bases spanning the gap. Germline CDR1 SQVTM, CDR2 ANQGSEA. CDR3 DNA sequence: TGCAGCGTTGGAACTTACAACTCCTACGAGCAGTACTTC. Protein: CSVGTYNSYEQYF.

The CDR3 sequence: CSASELTDTQYF. In nucleotides, the CDR3 is TGCAGTGCTAGCGAGCTCACAGATACGCAGTATTTT. The rearrangement uses TRBV20-1 and TRBJ2-3; no clear D. V lost 3 bases and J lost 2, with 6 bases in between. The CDR3 spans 12 residues. Germline loops: CDR1 DFQATT, CDR2 SNEGSKA (reference sequence).

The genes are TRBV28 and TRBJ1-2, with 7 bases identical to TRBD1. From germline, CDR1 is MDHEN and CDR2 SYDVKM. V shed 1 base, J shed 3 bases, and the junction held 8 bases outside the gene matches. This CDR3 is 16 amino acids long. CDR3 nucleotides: TGTGCCAGCAGTTTATCCATACAGGGGAACTACTATGGCTACACCTTC. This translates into CASSLSIQGNYYGYTF.

The CDR3 sequence is CSARTATSGIIIFNEQFF. CDR3 DNA: TGCAGTGCTAGAACCGCTACTAGCGGGATAATCATATTCAATGAGCAGTTCTTC. This chain joins TRBV20-1 and TRBJ2-1; 10 nucleotides agree with TRBD2. There are 18 residues in the CDR3. V was pared by 2 bases and J by 6 bases, with 16 bases of the junction left unmatched. Germline V lookup: CDR1 DFQATT, CDR2 SNEGSKA (reference sequence).

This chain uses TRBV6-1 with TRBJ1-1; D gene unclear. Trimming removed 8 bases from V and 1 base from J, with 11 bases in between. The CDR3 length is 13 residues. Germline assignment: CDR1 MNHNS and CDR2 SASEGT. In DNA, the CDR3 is TGTGCCAGCGGGTTGGGTCCGAACACTGAAGCTTTCTTT. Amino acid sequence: CASGLGPNTEAFF.

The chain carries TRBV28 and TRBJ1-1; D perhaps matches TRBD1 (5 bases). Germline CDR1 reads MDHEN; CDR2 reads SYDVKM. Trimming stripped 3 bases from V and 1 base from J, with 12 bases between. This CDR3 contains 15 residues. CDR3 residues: CASSLPRGTNTEAFF. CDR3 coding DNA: TGTGCCAGCAGTTTGCCGCGGGGGACGAACACTGAAGCTTTCTTT.

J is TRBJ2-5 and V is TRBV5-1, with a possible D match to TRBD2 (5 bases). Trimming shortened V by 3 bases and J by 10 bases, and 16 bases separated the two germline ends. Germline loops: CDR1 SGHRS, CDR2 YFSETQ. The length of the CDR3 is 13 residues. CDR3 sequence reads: CASSWDRESDQYF. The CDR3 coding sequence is TGCGCCAGCAGCTGGGATAGGGAGTCGGACCAGTACTTC.

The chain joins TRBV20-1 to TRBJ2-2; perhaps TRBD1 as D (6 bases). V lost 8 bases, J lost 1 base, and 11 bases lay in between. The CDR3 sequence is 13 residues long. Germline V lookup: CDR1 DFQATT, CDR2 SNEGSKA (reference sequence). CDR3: CSTGTRNTGELFF. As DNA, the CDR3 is TGCAGTACCGGGACAAGGAACACCGGGGAGCTGTTTTTT.

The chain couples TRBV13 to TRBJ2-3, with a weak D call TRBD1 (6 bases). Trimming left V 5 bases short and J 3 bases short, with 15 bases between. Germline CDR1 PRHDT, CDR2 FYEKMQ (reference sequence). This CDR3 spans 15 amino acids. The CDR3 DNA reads TGTGCCAGCAGCCGCACCCCCACAGGGACAGATACGCAGTATTTT. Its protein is CASSRTPTGTDTQYF.

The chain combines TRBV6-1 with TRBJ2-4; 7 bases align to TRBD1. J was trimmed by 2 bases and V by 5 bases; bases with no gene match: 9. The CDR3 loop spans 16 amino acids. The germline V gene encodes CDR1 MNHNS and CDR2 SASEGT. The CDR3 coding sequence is TGTGCCAGCAGTCAACTCCCGACAGGGACCAAAAACATTCAGTACTTC. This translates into CASSQLPTGTKNIQYF.

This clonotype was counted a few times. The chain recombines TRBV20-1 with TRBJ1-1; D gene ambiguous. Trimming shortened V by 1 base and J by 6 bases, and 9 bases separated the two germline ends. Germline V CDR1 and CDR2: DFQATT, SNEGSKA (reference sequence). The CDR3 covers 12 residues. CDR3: CSARARRAEAFF. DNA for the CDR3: TGCAGTGCTAGAGCCCGGAGGGCTGAAGCTTTCTTT.

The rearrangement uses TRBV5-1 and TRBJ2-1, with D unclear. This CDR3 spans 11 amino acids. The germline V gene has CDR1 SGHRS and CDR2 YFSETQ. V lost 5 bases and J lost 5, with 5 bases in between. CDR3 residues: CASSENNEQFF. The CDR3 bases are TGCGCCAGCAGTGAAAACAATGAGCAGTTCTTC.

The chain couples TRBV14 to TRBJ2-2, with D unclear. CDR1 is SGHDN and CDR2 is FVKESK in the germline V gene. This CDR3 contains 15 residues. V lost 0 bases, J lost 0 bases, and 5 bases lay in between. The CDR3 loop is CASSQDFSNTGELFF. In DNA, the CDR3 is TGTGCCAGCAGCCAAGATTTCTCGAACACCGGGGAGCTGTTTTTT.

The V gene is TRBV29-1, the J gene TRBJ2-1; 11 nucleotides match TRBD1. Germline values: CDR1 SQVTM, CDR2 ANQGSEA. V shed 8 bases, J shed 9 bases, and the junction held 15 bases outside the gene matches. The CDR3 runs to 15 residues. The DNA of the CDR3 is TGCAGCCTCCATCCGGGACAGGGGGGTTTTTGTGAGCAGTTCTTC. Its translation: CSLHPGQGGFCEQFF.

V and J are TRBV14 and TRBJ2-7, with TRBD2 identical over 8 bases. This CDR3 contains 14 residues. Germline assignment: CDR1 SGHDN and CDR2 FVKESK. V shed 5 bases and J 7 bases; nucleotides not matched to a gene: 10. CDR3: CASSFLSGTREQYF. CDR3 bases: TGTGCCAGCAGCTTCCTTAGCGGGACGAGGGAGCAGTACTTC. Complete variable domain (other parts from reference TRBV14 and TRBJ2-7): EAGVTQFPSHSVIEKGQTVTLRCDPISGHDNLYWYRRVMGKEIKFLLHFVKESKQDESGMPNNRFLAERTGGTYSTLKVQPAELEDSGVYFCASSFLSGTREQYFGPGTRLTVT.

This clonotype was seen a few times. The CDR3 is CSVLGGQTSYEQYF. In DNA, the CDR3 is TGCAGCGTTCTCGGGGGACAGACTAGTTACGAGCAGTACTTC. V is TRBV29-1 and J is TRBJ2-7; tentatively, D is TRBD1 (7 bases). The CDR3 is made up of 14 amino acids. Germline V gene lookup returns CDR1 SQVTM and CDR2 ANQGSEA. The germline V and J ends were trimmed by 5 bases and 4 bases, with 18 bases remaining between them.

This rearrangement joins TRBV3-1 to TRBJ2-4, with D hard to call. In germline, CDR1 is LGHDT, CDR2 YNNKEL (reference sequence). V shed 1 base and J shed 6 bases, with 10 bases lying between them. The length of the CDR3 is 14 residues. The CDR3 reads CASSQGGPGNIQYF. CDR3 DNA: TGTGCCAGCAGCCAAGGTGGGCCGGGAAACATTCAGTACTTC.

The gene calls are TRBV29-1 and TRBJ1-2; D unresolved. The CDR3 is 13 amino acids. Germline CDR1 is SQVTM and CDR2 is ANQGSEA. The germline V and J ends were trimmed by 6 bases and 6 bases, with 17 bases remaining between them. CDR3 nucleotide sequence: TGCAGCGTCCCAAACTGGGCGCACGATGGCTACACCTTC. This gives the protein CSVPNWAHDGYTF.

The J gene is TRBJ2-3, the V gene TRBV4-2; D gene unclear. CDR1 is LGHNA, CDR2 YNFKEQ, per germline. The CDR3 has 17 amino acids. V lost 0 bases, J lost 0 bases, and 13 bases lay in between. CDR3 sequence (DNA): TGTGCCAGCAGCCAAGATCTTCCTTCCGGGAGCACAGATACGCAGTATTTT. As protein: CASSQDLPSGSTDTQYF.

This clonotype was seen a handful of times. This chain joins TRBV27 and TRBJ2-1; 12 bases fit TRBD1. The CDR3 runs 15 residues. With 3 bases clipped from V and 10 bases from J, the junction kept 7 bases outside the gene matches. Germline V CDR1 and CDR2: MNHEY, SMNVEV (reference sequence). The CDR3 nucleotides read TGTGCCAGCAGTTTTAGGGACAGGGGGCGAGGAGAGCAGTTCTTC. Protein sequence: CASSFRDRGRGEQFF.

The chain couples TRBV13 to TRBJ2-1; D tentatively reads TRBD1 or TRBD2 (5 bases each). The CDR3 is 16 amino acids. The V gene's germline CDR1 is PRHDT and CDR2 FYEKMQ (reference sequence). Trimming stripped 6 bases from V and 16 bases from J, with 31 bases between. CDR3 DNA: TGTGCCAGCAGACTACAGGAGGATTCTTCGGGCGCAGGAGGATTCTTC. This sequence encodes CASRLQEDSSGAGGFF.

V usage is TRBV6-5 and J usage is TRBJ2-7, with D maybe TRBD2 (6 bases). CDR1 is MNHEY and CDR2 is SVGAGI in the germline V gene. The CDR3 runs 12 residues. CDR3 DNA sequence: TGTGCAAGTTGGGAGGACCTCCACGAGCAGTACTTC. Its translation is CASWEDLHEQYF.

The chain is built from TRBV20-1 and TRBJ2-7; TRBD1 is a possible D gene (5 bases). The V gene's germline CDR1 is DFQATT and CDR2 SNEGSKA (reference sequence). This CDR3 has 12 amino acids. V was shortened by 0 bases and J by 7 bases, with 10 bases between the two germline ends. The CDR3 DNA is TGCAGTGCTAGAGATGTGGGGCTTGAGCAGTACTTC. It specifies CSARDVGLEQYF.

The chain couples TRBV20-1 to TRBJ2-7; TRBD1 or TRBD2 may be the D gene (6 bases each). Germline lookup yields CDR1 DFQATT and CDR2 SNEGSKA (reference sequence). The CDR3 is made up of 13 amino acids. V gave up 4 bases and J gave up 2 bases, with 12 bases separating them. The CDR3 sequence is CSATGRDTYEQYF. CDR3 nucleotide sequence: TGCAGTGCTACAGGGCGGGACACCTACGAGCAGTACTTC.

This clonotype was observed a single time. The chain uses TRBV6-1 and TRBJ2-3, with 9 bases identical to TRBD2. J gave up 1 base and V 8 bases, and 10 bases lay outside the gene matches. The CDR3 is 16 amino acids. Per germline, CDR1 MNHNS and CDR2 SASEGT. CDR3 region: CASGVAGAQGTDTQYF. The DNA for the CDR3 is TGTGCCAGCGGGGTAGCGGGGGCCCAGGGCACAGATACGCAGTATTTT.

Here the CDR3 reads CASSTLAGDYNEQFF. In DNA form, the CDR3 reads TGTGCCAGTAGTACCTTAGCGGGGGATTACAATGAGCAGTTCTTC. This chain uses TRBV19 with TRBJ2-1, with 9 bases that match TRBD2. V lost 4 bases to trimming and J lost 4 bases; unmatched junction nucleotides: 5. This CDR3 has 15 amino acids. Germline V gives CDR1 LNHDA, CDR2 SQIVND (reference sequence).

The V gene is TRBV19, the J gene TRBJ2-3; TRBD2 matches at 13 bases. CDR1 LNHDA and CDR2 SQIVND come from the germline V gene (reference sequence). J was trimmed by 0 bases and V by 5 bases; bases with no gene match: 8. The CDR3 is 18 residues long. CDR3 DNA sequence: TGTGCCAGTAGTCCCACTAGCGGGGGGGCCACTAGCACAGATACGCAGTATTTT. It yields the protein CASSPTSGGATSTDTQYF.

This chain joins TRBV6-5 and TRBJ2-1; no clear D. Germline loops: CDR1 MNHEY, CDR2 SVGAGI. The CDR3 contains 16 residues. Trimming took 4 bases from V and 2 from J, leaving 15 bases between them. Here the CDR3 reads CASSLGVQLPYNEQFF. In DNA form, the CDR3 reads TGTGCCAGCAGTTTAGGCGTACAGCTCCCCTACAATGAGCAGTTCTTC.